This TCR beta chain originates from a study of shared clonotypes between healthy human individuals. This clone was seen a handful of times. Profiled with immunoSEQ multiplex PCR; TCRdb holds only in-frame clones, not every one. The sample contains approximately 1.9 million clones, 80% to 95% of which appear only once. The CDR3 is 14 amino acids. The V gene's germline CDR1 is MNHEY and CDR2 SMNVEV (reference sequence). V was trimmed by 2 bases and J by 0 bases, leaving 4 bases between them. As defined, naive CD8 cells were CD45RO-negative and positively selected for CCR7, with terminally differentiated effector memory CD45RA+ cells excluded.

V and J are TRBV27 and TRBJ2-2, with no clear D. The TCR was taken from a man aged 18 to 30 in good health. Some clones in this sample may be carry-over from other donors' samples. Sequenced input: naive CD8+ T cells from PBMCs. Here the CDR3 reads CASSLRPNTGELFF. The CDR3 bases are TGTGCCAGCAGTTTACGTCCGAACACCGGGGAGCTGTTTTTT.